Shown below are 21 T cell receptor beta chains from a single sample sequenced in a study of T cell clonality in common variable immunodeficiency. This table comes from immunoSEQ multiplex PCR, and its TCRdb copy is limited to in-frame clones, with some not included. The sample has tens of thousands of clones, none seen only once. What was sequenced was peripheral blood mononuclear cells. The receptors were sampled from a person aged 18-70 years in good health.

There are many counts of this clone. Read sequence stops 3 residues before the CDR3 end, and the germline J gene provides the missing end. The chain joins TRBV10-3 to TRBJ1-1; maybe TRBD1 (6 bases). The CDR3 runs 17 residues. In germline, CDR1 is ENHRY, CDR2 SYGVKD. Trimming took 2 bases from V and 0 from J, leaving 16 bases between them. The CDR3 loop is CAISEPRTGLMNTEAFF. CDR3 DNA (partial): TGTGCCATCAGTGAGCCGAGAACAGGGCTAATGAACACTGAA.

This clone was counted at least ten times. With the read ending 3 residues before the CDR3 end, the germline J gene is used to fill in that end. V usage is TRBV28 and J usage is TRBJ2-2; the match to TRBD2 covers 10 bases. V was pared by 3 bases and J by 8 bases, with 6 bases of the junction left unmatched. This CDR3 contains 15 residues. CDR1 is MDHEN and CDR2 is SYDVKM in the germline V gene. The CDR3 spells CASSLWLAGEGELFF. The sequenced part of the CDR3 DNA is TGTGCCAGCAGTTTGTGGCTAGCGGGAGAGGGGGAG.

This clone has a count of ten or more. Sequencing ends 3 residues short of the CDR3 end; the germline J gene provides the rest. V is TRBV14 and J is TRBJ1-1; TRBD1 might be the D (6 bases). Trimming removed 5 bases at V and 0 bases at J, with 7 bases between. The CDR3 runs to 13 residues. Germline values: CDR1 SGHDN, CDR2 FVKESK. This CDR3 reads CASSGQLNTEAFF. The part of the CDR3 DNA that was read is TGTGCCAGCAGCGGACAGTTGAACACTGAA.

Of note for this clone: The read ends 3 residues early relative to the CDR3; the germline J gene fills the gap. The chain joins TRBV2 to TRBJ2-7; 7 bases are shared with TRBD2. The V gene's germline CDR1 is SNHLY and CDR2 FYNNEI. The CDR3 is 17 residues long. The junction had 9 bases not matched to a gene; V was cut back by 1 base and J by 0 bases. The covered CDR3 bases are TGTGCCAGCAGTGAAGGTGGGCTAGGGGAGGGCTCCTACGAG. As protein: CASSEGGLGEGSYE. In full, the CDR3 reads CASSEGGLGEGSYEQYF.

This clone was counted at least ten times. The CDR3 is cut off 3 residues early in the read; its end comes from the germline J gene. The chain couples TRBV19 to TRBJ1-5; possibly TRBD1 for D (6 bases). Trimming pared 0 bases from V and 0 bases from J, leaving 9 bases between. Per germline, CDR1 LNHDA and CDR2 SQIVND (reference sequence). This CDR3 region has 16 residues. The CDR3 sequence is CASSIDRGYSNQPQHF. The DNA read from the CDR3 is TGTGCCAGTAGTATAGACAGGGGATATAGCAATCAGCCC.

This clone was recorded at least ten times. The DNA ends 3 residues before the CDR3 does, and the rest of the CDR3 is filled in from the germline J gene. The J gene is TRBJ2-1, the V gene TRBV19, with 8 nucleotides matching TRBD1. The CDR3 has 15 amino acids. Germline assignment: CDR1 LNHDA and CDR2 SQIVND (reference sequence). Trimming at V came to 6 bases and at J to 4 bases, leaving 8 bases not matched to a gene. Partial CDR3 DNA: TGTGCCAGTAGCTCCCGGACAGGGCCTTACAATGAG. As protein: CASSSRTGPYNE. The CDR3 reads in full as CASSSRTGPYNEQFF.

This clone was detected many times. The missing CDR3 end, 3 residues past where the read stops, is filled in from the germline J gene. The chain has TRBV20-1 and TRBJ1-6; unclear D gene. Germline CDR1 DFQATT, CDR2 SNEGSKA (reference sequence). CDR3 length: 17 residues. V lost 2 bases and J lost 0, with 14 bases in between. The CDR3 bases that were read are TGCAGTGCTAGACAAACCGCGTTTAGCTCCTATAATTCACCC. It codes for CSARQTAFSSYNSP. The complete CDR3 sequence is CSARQTAFSSYNSPLHF.

This clone was detected many times. The read comes to an end 3 residues before the CDR3 does, leaving the germline J gene to fill in the end. The chain recombines TRBV12-3 or TRBV12-4 with TRBJ1-5; no firm D call. V was clipped by 2 bases and J by 3 bases, with 8 bases between them. The length of the CDR3 is 14 residues. The CDR3 spells CASSLTTTNQPQHF. The sequenced part of the CDR3 DNA is TGTGCCAGCAGTTTAACCACTACCAATCAGCCC.

For this clone: With the read ending 3 residues before the CDR3 end, the germline J gene is used to fill in that end. The chain employs TRBV5-8 and TRBJ2-1; TRBD1 matches at 8 bases. Germline trimming cut 4 bases from V and 3 bases from J; bases unmatched to any gene: 3. The CDR3 is 14 amino acids. Germline V lookup: CDR1 SGHTS, CDR2 YDEGEE. Incomplete CDR3 DNA: TGTGCCAGCAGCCCTGGACAGGGCTACAATGAG. It codes for CASSPGQGYNE. The CDR3 as a whole reads CASSPGQGYNEQFF.

This clone was detected many times. The CDR3 DNA, read in part, is TGTGCCTGGAGTGTTCTGGGGACAGGGTTTGGC. Translation: CAWSVLGTGFG. The entire CDR3 is CAWSVLGTGFGYTF. The chain is built from TRBV30 and TRBJ1-2; 9 bases match TRBD1. Coverage ceases 3 residues before the CDR3 finishes, and the germline J gene fills in the end. J was trimmed by 7 bases and V by 0 bases; bases with no gene match: 6. The CDR3 covers 14 residues. Germline values: CDR1 GTSNPN, CDR2 SVGIG (reference sequence).

There are many counts of this clone. The sequence runs out 3 residues before the end of the CDR3; the remainder is reconstructed from the germline J gene. This chain joins TRBV19 and TRBJ2-3; 13 bases map to TRBD2. V gave up 4 bases and J gave up 4 bases; unmatched junction bases: 2. CDR3 length: 15 amino acids. Germline V gene sequence: CDR1 LNHDA, CDR2 SQIVND (reference sequence). The sequenced CDR3 bases are TGTGCCAGTAGTACCGGGACTAGCGGGGCAGATACG. Translation: CASSTGTSGADT. The CDR3 as a whole reads CASSTGTSGADTQYF. Full variable domain (remainder filled in from reference TRBV19 and TRBJ2-3): DGGITQSPKYLFRKEGQNVTLSCEQNLNHDAMYWYRQDPGQGLRLIYYSQIVNDFQKGDIAEGYSVSREKKESFPLTVTSAQKNPTAFYLCASSTGTSGADTQYFGPGTRLTVL.

This clone came up many times. The read ends 3 residues before the CDR3 terminus; that terminus is restored from the germline J gene. The rearrangement links TRBV5-1 to TRBJ1-2; TRBD1 agrees at 8 bases. Germline values: CDR1 SGHRS, CDR2 YFSETQ. The CDR3 is made up of 14 amino acids. CDR3 sequence: CASSRRTGILGYTF. The CDR3 DNA, read in part, is TGCGCCAGCAGCCGGCGGACAGGGATTTTGGGC.

This clone was seen many times. The read stops 3 residues short of the end of the CDR3; the missing end is completed from the germline J gene. The chain has TRBV29-1 and TRBJ2-5; tentative D call: TRBD1 (6 bases). The germline V gene has CDR1 SQVTM and CDR2 ANQGSEA. V was trimmed by 3 bases and J by 2 bases, leaving 16 bases between them. The CDR3 totals 15 residues. The DNA read from the CDR3 is TGCAGCGTTGAGGGGGCAGTTCTACTTCAAGAGACC. It is translated as CSVEGAVLLQET. The CDR3 reads in full as CSVEGAVLLQETQYF.

This clone was seen repeatedly, ten times or more. The read stops 3 residues short of the end of the CDR3; the missing end is completed from the germline J gene. This chain connects TRBV7-9 to TRBJ1-6; D may be TRBD1 (5 bases). The germline gives CDR1 SEHNR, CDR2 FQNEAQ (reference sequence). The V end lost 0 bases, the J end lost 10 bases, and 10 bases lay between the germline ends. The CDR3 length is 14 residues. This CDR3 is CASSLAGGGSPLHF. The DNA read from the CDR3 is TGTGCCAGCAGCTTAGCTGGGGGGGGGTCACCC.

This clone was picked up many times. The read finishes 3 residues shy of the CDR3 end, and the germline J gene is used to complete it. The chain joins TRBV18 to TRBJ2-1; D might be TRBD2 (6 bases). The V end lost 1 base, the J end lost 8 bases, and 6 bases lay between the germline ends. This CDR3 is built from 12 residues. Germline lookup yields CDR1 KGHSH and CDR2 LQKENI. The DNA read from the CDR3 is TGTGCCAGCTCACCACGGGGGGATGAG. The encoded protein is CASSPRGDE. The whole CDR3 is CASSPRGDEQFF.

This clone was seen at least ten times. The CDR3 end falls 3 residues outside the read, so it is completed with the germline J gene. This chain links TRBV7-9 with TRBJ1-4; possibly TRBD1 for D (6 bases). V lost 3 bases and J 6 bases, leaving 14 bases between the germline ends. The germline CDR1 and CDR2 sequences are SEHNR and FQNEAQ (reference sequence). This CDR3 spans 15 amino acids. The part of the CDR3 DNA that was read is TGTGCCAGCAGCTTGTCGGGGGGCGCGTATGAAAAA. Protein: CASSLSGGAYEK. The whole CDR3 protein is CASSLSGGAYEKLFF.

In its sample, this clone was seen many times. The read ends 3 residues before the CDR3 terminus; that terminus is restored from the germline J gene. This sequence joins TRBV20-1 and TRBJ2-1; 12 bases align to TRBD2. This CDR3 is built from 16 residues. CDR1 and CDR2 (germline): DFQATT, SNEGSKA (reference sequence). Germline trimming cut 5 bases from V and 1 base from J; bases unmatched to any gene: 6. The CDR3 here is CSALGLAGPSYNEQFF. CDR3 DNA, as far as it was read: TGCAGTGCTTTAGGACTAGCGGGACCTTCCTACAATGAG.

This clone was recorded many times. The read gets to within 3 residues of the CDR3 end, and the germline J gene fills in the rest. The J gene is TRBJ1-2, the V gene TRBV5-1, with 11 bases identical to TRBD1. There are 18 residues in the CDR3. Germline lookup yields CDR1 SGHRS and CDR2 YFSETQ. Germline trimming cut 0 bases from V and 4 bases from J; bases unmatched to any gene: 11. The CDR3 bases that were read are TGCGCCAGCAGCTTGGAAACGGGACAGGGGGACGCCTTCTATGGC. Translation: CASSLETGQGDAFYG. The CDR3 in its entirety is CASSLETGQGDAFYGYTF.

This clone was observed many times. The observed sequence ends 3 residues before the CDR3 terminus, with the missing tail filled in from the germline J gene. J is TRBJ2-5 and V is TRBV19; 13 bases are shared with TRBD2. Germline V gene data show CDR1 as LNHDA and CDR2 as SQIVND (reference sequence). CDR3 size: 14 residues. The ends lost 8 bases at V and 4 bases at J; junction bases unmatched: 4. The CDR3 is CASPRLAGGETQYF. CDR3 DNA (partial): TGTGCCAGTCCTAGACTAGCGGGAGGAGAGACC. Looking up the rest from reference TRBV19 and TRBJ2-5 gives the full variable domain: DGGITQSPKYLFRKEGQNVTLSCEQNLNHDAMYWYRQDPGQGLRLIYYSQIVNDFQKGDIAEGYSVSREKKESFPLTVTSAQKNPTAFYLCASPRLAGGETQYFGPGTRLLVL.

On this clone: The read ends 3 residues early relative to the CDR3; the germline J gene fills the gap. The chain couples TRBV5-1 to TRBJ1-3, with a weak D call TRBD1 (5 bases). V lost 4 bases and J lost 3, with 11 bases in between. The CDR3 is 14 residues long. Germline CDR1 reads SGHRS; CDR2 reads YFSETQ. CDR3 residues: CASSPGNIGNTIYF. The part of the CDR3 DNA that was read is TGCGCCAGCAGCCCAGGGAACATTGGAAACACC.

At least ten counts were recorded for this clone. The observed sequence ends 3 residues before the CDR3 terminus, with the missing tail filled in from the germline J gene. The genes are TRBV2 and TRBJ2-5; 10 nucleotides align to TRBD2. The CDR3 is 14 amino acids. Trimming took 6 bases from V and 3 from J; bases not matched to a gene: 4. Germline-derived CDR1 and CDR2 are SNHLY and FYNNEI. CDR3 residues: CASRRAGGEETQYF. CDR3 bases read: TGTGCCAGCAGGCGAGCGGGAGGGGAAGAGACC.